This T cell receptor (beta chain) comes out of a study of regulatory T cells in long-lasting Graves disease. General study findings and limits: Preferential use of TRBV28, TRBJ1-2 and TRBJ2-5 was seen in persistent disease.

The authors built TCR beta libraries using iRepertoire HTBI primers and Arm-PCR of CDR3 regions. Per the authors' pipeline: Sequenced samples collectively carried some 60 TRBV and some 15 TRBJ segments. From the multiplex PCR reads, TCRdb called clonotypes with MiXCR, one entry per CDR3 protein. TCRdb, rather than the study authors, made the V and J calls. This sample yields hundreds of thousands of distinct CDR3 sequences, of which 15% to 20% are seen a single time; approximately 20% belongs to the top ten. This clonotype was seen a few times. The antigen is not known. Time point specified: newly diagnosed GD, antithyroid drugs for less than 3 months. PBMCs provided the RNA from which the TCR library was made. V dropped 4 bases and J dropped 6 bases, with 15 bases sitting between them. Per germline, CDR1 MGHRA and CDR2 YSYEKL. The CDR3 contains 14 residues. Another study also made use of these data, one on T cells in Graves' hyperthyroidism and ophthalmopathy. From that paper: Diagnostic decisions used clinical symptoms, serum thyroxine and TRAb, thyroid ultrasound and orbital computed tomography. A model of 13 V-J features distinguished ophthalmopathy from stable hyperthyroidism.

The V call is TRBV4-1, the J call TRBJ1-2, with a tentative D call TRBD1 (5 bases). The TCR comes from a woman aged 25 to 39 with Graves disease. The material was peripheral blood mononuclear cells (PBMCs), obtained at new diagnosis, from a patient treated with antithyroid drugs. The CDR3 bases are TGCGCCAGCAGCCGGGTCGAGGGGCCAGATGGCTACACCTTC. Translation: CASSRVEGPDGYTF.